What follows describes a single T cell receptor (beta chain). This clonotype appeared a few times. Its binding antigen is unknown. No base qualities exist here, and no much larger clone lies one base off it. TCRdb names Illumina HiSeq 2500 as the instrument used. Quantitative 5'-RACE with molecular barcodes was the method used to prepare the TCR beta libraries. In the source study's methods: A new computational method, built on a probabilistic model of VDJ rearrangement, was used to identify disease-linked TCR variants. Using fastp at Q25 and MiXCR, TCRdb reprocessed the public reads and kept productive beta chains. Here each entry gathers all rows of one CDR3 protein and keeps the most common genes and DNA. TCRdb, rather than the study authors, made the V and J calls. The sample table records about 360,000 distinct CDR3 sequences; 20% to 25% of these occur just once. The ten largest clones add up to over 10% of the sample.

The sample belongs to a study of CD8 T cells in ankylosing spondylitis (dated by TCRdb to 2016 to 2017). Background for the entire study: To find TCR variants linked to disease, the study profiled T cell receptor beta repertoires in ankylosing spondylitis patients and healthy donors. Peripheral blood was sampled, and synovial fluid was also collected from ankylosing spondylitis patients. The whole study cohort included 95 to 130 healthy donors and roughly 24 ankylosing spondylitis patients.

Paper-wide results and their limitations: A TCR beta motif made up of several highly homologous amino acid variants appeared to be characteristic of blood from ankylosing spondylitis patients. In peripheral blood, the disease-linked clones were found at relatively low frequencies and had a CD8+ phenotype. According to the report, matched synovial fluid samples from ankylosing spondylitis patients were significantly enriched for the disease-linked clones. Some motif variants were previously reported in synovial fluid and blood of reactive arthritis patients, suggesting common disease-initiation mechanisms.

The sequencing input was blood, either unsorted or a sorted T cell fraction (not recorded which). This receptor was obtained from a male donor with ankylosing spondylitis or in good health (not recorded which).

The bases are TGTGCCAGCAGTTTCCTCGGGACAGACTACGAGCAGTACTTC. It encodes CASSFLGTDYEQYF. The rearranged segments are TRBV12-3 or TRBV12-4 and TRBJ2-7, and TRBD1 aligns with 7 junction nucleotides. V and J are trimmed by 3 bases and 3 bases, and the gene matches miss 5 bases of the junction. The CDR3 spans 14 residues, from the cysteine through the phenylalanine. The sequence is cut down to CDR3 DNA, 42 bases in frame from base 1.